The entry below describes one T cell receptor (beta chain). This entry is derived from a study of T-cell memory formation after mild COVID-19. 5'RACE with constant-segment primers yielded barcoded, UMI-tagged TCR alpha and TCR beta cDNA libraries. One entry per CDR3 protein results from TCRdb running MiXCR on the 5' RACE reads. The sample carries 270,000 or so distinct CDR3 sequences, over 15% recorded once. The CDR3 extends over 16 amino acids. Looked up from germline, CDR1 is MNHEY and CDR2 is SMNVEV (reference sequence). Trimming left V 1 base short and J 7 bases short, with 17 bases between. The sample comprised PBMCs or a T cell subset sorted from them (not recorded which). The origin of this receptor is a young man who had mild COVID-19 (a few samples of this study predate the infection). Cell type and time point are not known. This chain connects TRBV27 to TRBJ2-1; weak D call: TRBD2 (7 bases). Here the CDR3 DNA reads TGTGCCAGCAGTTTATGGGGGGGGGCCCTGGGTAATGAGCAGTTCTTC. Its translation: CASSLWGGALGNEQFF.